This T cell receptor (beta chain) was recovered during a study of cytomegalovirus exposure and HLA in healthy donors. The PCR contained 60 Vbeta and 13 Jbeta primers. TCRdb's table, derived via immunoSEQ multiplex PCR, lists solely in-frame clones and lacks some. The sample lists under 200,000 clones; around 82% were seen once. Study findings and constraints: A later analysis reportedly identified an Asian-associated ancestry cluster as carrying fewer N-insertions than the approximately 670-donor mean. Cytomegalovirus-associated status was assigned to fewer than 200 TCR beta chains.

In regard to this clone: The target antigen is unknown.

CDR3 length equals 16 residues. The ends lost 4 bases at V and 7 bases at J; junction bases unmatched: 4. The germline gives CDR1 LNHDA, CDR2 SQIVND (reference sequence). The clonotype comes from a man aged 25 to 40 in good health and CMV-seronegative. The specimen sequenced was PBMCs. The chain recombines TRBV19 with TRBJ2-2, with TRBD2 identical over 15 bases. Here the CDR3 DNA reads TGTGCCAGTAGTACAGGGACTAGCGGGAGGTACGGGGAGCTGTTTTTT. It specifies CASSTGTSGRYGELFF. Full variable domain (rest looked up from reference TRBV19 and TRBJ2-2): DGGITQSPKYLFRKEGQNVTLSCEQNLNHDAMYWYRQDPGQGLRLIYYSQIVNDFQKGDIAEGYSVSREKKESFPLTVTSAQKNPTAFYLCASSTGTSGRYGELFFGEGSRLTVL.